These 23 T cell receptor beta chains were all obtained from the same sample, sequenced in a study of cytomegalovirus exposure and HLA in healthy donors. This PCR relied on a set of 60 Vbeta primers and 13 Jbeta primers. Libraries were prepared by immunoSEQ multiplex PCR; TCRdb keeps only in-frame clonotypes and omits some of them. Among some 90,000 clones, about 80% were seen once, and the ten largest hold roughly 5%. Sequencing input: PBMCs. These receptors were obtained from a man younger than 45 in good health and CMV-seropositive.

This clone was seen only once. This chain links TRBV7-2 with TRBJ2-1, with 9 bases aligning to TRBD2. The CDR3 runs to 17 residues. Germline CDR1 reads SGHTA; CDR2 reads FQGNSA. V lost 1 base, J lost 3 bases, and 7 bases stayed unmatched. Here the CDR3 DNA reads TGTGCCAGCAGCTTAGTCTTCGCGGGGGGGGTCTACAATGAGCAGTTCTTC. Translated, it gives CASSLVFAGGVYNEQFF.

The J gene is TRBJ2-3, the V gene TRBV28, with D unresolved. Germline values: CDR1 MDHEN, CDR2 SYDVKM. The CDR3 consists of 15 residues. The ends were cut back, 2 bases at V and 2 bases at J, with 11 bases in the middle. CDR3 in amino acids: CASSLAWSFTDTQYF. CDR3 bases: TGTGCCAGCAGTTTAGCGTGGTCTTTCACAGATACGCAGTATTTT.

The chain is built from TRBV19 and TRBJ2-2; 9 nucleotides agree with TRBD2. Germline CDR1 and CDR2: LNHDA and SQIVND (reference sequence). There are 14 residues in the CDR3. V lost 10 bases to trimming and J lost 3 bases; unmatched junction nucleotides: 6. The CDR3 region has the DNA TGTGCCACCGTTAGCGGGAGTCACACCGGGGAGCTGTTTTTT. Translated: CATVSGSHTGELFF.

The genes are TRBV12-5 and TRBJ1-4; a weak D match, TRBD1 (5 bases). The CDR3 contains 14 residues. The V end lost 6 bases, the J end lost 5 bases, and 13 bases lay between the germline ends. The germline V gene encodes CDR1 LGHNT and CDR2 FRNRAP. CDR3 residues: CASGWGGINEKLFF. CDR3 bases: TGTGCTAGTGGGTGGGGCGGTATAAATGAAAAACTGTTTTTT.

In DNA, the CDR3 is TGTGCCAGCAGTTCAACCGGGGGGACAGGGGAAGAAAAACTGTTTTTT. Translated: CASSSTGGTGEEKLFF. The chain uses TRBV9 and TRBJ1-4; TRBD1 matches at 10 bases. The V segment lost 5 bases and the J segment 8 bases; nucleotides outside the gene matches: 12. CDR3 length equals 16 residues. Germline loops: CDR1 SGDLS, CDR2 YYNGEE.

The CDR3 nucleotides read TGTGCCAGCAGCGCGGACAGCCGGGGCTACGAGCAGTACTTC. Translated: CASSADSRGYEQYF. The chain couples TRBV9 to TRBJ2-7; perhaps TRBD1 as D (6 bases). Germline V gene sequence: CDR1 SGDLS, CDR2 YYNGEE. Trimming cost V 3 bases and J 3 bases, with 13 bases left between them. CDR3 length: 14 residues.

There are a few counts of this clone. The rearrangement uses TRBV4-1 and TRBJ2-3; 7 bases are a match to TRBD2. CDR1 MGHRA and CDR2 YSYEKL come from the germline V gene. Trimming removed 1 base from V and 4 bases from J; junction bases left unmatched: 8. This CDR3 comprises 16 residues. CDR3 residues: CASSQAGLVRSDTQYF. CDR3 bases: TGCGCCAGCAGCCAAGCAGGACTAGTAAGGTCAGATACGCAGTATTTT.

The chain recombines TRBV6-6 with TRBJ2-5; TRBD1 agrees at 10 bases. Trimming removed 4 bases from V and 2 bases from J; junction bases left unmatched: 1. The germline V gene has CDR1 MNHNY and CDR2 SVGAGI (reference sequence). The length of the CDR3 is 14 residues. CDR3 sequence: CASSWDRGQETQYF. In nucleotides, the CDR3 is TGTGCCAGCAGTTGGGACAGGGGACAAGAGACCCAGTACTTC.

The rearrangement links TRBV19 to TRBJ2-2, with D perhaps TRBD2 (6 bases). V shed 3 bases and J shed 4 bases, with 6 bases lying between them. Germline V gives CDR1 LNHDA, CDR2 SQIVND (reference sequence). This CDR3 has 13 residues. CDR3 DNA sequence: TGTGCCAGTAGTATGGGGGGCACCGGGGAGCTGTTTTTT. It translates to CASSMGGTGELFF.

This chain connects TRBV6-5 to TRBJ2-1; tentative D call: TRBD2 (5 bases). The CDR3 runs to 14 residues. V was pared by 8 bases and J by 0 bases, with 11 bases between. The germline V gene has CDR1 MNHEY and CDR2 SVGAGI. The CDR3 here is CASLRGSSYNEQFF. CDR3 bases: TGTGCCAGCCTAAGAGGGAGCTCCTACAATGAGCAGTTCTTC.

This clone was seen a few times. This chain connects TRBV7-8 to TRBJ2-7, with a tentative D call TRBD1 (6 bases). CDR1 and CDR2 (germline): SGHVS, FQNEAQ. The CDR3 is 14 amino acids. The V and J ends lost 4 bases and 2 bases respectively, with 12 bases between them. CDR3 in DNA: TGTGCCAGCAGCTCTACCGGGACAACCTACGAGCAGTACTTC. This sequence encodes CASSSTGTTYEQYF.

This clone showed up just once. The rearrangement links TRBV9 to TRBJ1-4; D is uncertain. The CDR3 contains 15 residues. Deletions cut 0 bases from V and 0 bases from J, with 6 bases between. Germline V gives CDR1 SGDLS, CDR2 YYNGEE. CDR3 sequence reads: CASSVGDATNEKLFF. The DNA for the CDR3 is TGTGCCAGCAGCGTAGGAGATGCAACTAATGAAAAACTGTTTTTT. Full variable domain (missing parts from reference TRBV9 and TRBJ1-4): DSGVTQTPKHLITATGQRVTLRCSPRSGDLSVYWYQQSLDQGLQFLIQYYNGEERAKGNILERFSAQQFPDLHSELNLSSLELGDSALYFCASSVGDATNEKLFFGSGTQLSVL.

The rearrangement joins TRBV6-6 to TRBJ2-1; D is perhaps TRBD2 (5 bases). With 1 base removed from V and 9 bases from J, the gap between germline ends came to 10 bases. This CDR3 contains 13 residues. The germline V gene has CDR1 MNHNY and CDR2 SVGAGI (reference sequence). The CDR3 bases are TGTGCCAGCAGTTACTTGGACTCCCCTGAGCAGTTCTTC. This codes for CASSYLDSPEQFF.

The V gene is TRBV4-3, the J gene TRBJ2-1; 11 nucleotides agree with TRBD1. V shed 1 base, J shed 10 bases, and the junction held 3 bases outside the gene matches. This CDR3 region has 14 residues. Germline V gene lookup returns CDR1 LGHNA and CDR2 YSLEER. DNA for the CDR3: TGCGCCAGCAGCCAAGGGACAGGGGGCGCGGAGCAGTTCTTC. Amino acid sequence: CASSQGTGGAEQFF.

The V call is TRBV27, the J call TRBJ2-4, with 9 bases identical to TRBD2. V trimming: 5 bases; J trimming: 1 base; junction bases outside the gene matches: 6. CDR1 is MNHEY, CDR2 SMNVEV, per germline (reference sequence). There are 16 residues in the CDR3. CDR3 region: CASSGQRGAAKNIQYF. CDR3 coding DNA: TGTGCCAGCAGTGGCCAGCGGGGGGCCGCCAAAAACATTCAGTACTTC.

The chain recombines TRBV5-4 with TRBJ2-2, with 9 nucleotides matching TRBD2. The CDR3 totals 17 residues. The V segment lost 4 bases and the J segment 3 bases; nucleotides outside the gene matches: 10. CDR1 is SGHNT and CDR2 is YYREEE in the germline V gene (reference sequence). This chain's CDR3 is CASSPPGAGGYTGELFF. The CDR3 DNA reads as TGTGCCAGCAGCCCTCCCGGGGCGGGAGGGTACACCGGGGAGCTGTTTTTT.

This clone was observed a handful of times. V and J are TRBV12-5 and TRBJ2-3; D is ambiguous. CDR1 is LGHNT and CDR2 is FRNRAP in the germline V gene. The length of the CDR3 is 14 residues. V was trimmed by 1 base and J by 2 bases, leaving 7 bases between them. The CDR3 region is CASGLGHNTDTQYF. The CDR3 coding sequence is TGTGCTAGTGGTTTGGGGCACAACACAGATACGCAGTATTTT. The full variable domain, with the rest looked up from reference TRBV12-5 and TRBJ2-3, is DARVTQTPRHKVTEMGQEVTMRCQPILGHNTVFWYRQTMMQGLELLAYFRNRAPLDDSGMPKDRFSAEMPDATLATLKIQPSEPRDSAVYFCASGLGHNTDTQYFGPGTRLTVL.

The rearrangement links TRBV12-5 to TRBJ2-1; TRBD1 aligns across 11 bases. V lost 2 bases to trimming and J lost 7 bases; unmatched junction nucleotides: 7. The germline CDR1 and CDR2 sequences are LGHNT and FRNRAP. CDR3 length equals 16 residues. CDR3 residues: CASGLPMGQGGNEQFF. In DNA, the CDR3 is TGTGCTAGTGGTTTGCCGATGGGACAGGGGGGAAATGAGCAGTTCTTC.

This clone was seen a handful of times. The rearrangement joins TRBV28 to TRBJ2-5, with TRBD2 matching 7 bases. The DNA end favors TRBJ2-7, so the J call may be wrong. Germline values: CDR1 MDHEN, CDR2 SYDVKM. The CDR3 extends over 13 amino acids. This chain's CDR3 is CASSLGAGYEQYF. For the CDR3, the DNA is TGTGCCAGCAGTTTAGGAGCGGGGTACGAGCAGTACTTC.

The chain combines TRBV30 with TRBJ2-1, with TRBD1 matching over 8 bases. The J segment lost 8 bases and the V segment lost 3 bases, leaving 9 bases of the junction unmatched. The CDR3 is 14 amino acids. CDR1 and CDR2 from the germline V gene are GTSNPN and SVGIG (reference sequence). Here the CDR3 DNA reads TGTGCCTGGAGCCTCGGACAGGGAACCCATGAGCAGTTCTTC. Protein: CAWSLGQGTHEQFF.

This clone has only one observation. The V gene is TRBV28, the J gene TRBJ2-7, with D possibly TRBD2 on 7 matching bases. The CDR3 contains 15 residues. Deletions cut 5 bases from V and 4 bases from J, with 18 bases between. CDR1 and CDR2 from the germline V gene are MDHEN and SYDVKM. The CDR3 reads CASSPLGGGGYEQYF. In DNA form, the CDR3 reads TGTGCCAGCAGTCCTTTGGGGGGAGGGGGATACGAGCAGTACTTC. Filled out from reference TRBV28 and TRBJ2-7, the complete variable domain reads DVKVTQSSRYLVKRTGEKVFLECVQDMDHENMFWYRQDPGLGLRLIYFSYDVKMKEKGDIPEGYSVSREKKERFSLILESASTNQTSMYLCASSPLGGGGYEQYFGPGTRLTVT.

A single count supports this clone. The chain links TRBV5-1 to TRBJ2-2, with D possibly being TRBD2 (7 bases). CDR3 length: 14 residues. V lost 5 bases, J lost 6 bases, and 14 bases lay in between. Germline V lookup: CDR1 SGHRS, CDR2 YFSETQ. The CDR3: CASRVQGGAGELFF. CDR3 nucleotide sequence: TGCGCCAGCAGAGTTCAAGGGGGGGCCGGGGAGCTGTTTTTT.

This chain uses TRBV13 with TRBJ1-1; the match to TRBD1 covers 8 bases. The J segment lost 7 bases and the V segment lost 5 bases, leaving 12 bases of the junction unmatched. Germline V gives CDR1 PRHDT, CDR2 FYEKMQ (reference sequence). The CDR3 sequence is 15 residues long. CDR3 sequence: CASSPVGDRGDEAFF. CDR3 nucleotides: TGTGCCAGCAGCCCCGTCGGCGACAGGGGCGATGAAGCTTTCTTT.